The following is a T cell receptor (beta chain) sequence with its context. The antigen this receptor binds is unknown. Within one base of it there is no much larger clone, and no base qualities were kept. This entry belongs to a study of vaccination and CD4 T cells after COVID-19 (dated by TCRdb to the early 2020s). Concerning the study at large: Convalescent patients had a positive SARS-CoV-2 result on nasal swab PCR, and of these patients, fewer than ten had mild disease and one had severe disease. The convalescent cohort included six males and four females, with two Hispanic individuals, seven Caucasians, two Asians and one multiracial person. In roughly 10 COVID-19 convalescent patients and a handful of infection-naive healthy vaccine recipients, the spike-specific CD4+ TCR repertoire before mRNA vaccination was compared with the repertoire after mRNA vaccination. Post-vaccine blood samples were obtained a median of around 74 days after the second vaccine dose, with a range of roughly 13 to 250 days. In control cultures, a CEFX viral epitope pool was used as positive control, an HIV-1 Nef peptide pool was used as negative control, or no peptide was added. Post-COVID blood samples were collected from convalescent patients a median of approximately 100 days after diagnosis, with a range of about 30 to 180 days. Participants received two doses of either the Pfizer-BioNTech BNT162b2 vaccine (n=8) or the Moderna mRNA-1273 vaccine (n=2). Overlapping spike peptide pools from SARS-CoV-2 and from the common cold coronaviruses HCoV-NL63, HCoV-OC43 and HCoV-229E were used as culture stimuli. Results the study describes overall, beyond this receptor: The median count of SARS-CoV-2-reactive clonotypes went up from 21 after infection to 30 to 40 after vaccination, although the change was not significant. Only a relatively small number of convalescent patients were included in the study, and early timepoints following natural infection were not analyzed. Among convalescent patients, a median about 87% of the SARS-CoV-2-reactive clones seen after vaccination appeared only after vaccination, which suggests priming specific to the vaccine. Nearly all vaccine-specific clones in convalescent patients (304 of 307) were mono-reactive for SARS-CoV-2 spike rather than cross-reactive with common cold coronaviruses.

The library relied on PCR. TCR sequencing of DNA from cultured CD4+ T cells used the Oncomine TCR Beta short-read assay at the Johns Hopkins FTIC core. The QIAamp micro DNA kit was used to extract genomic DNA from the cultured CD4+ T cells. Oncomine TCR Beta libraries from cultured CD4+ T cells were pooled using unique dual indexes and sequenced on an Illumina iSeq 100. Per the original workflow: Non-productive sequences were removed, and CDR3s that did not start with C, did not end with F or W, or were shorter than 7 amino acids were discarded. Antigen-specific clonotypes were identified with the MANAFEST web application by comparing peptide-stimulated wells with reference and other culture wells. To be called positive, a clone needed an FDR below 0.05, an odds ratio above 5, and a productive frequency above 0.1% in at least two of three replicate wells. A clonotype was classed as cross-reactive if the clonotype showed significant expansion both in SARS-CoV-2 spike wells and in at least one common cold coronavirus spike condition. CDR3 homology was assessed with Levenshtein distances (stringdist) and unrooted phylogenetic trees (ape) in R version 3.6.1. Clones were called with MiXCR by TCRdb after fastp trimmed the public reads at Q25, and only in-frame beta chains were retained. Each CDR3 protein gets just one entry, which takes the most common genes and DNA from the rows behind it. The V and J calls shown here were made by TCRdb, not taken from the authors' results. Recorded for this sample are about 9,000 distinct CDR3 sequences; more than 20% of them occurred a single time. The ten largest clones take up 20% to 25% of the sample.

The sample's treatment or condition label, decoded: approximately nine-day PBMC culture with coronavirus spike peptide pools or control peptides (ViraFEST assay). The ViraFEST assay was used in the study, in which antigen-specific T cells were expanded with peptide pools and expanded clonotypes were subsequently identified by TCR sequencing. The positive SARS-CoV-2 PCR tests of the convalescent patients were dated from March to December 2020, before the Alpha, Beta and Delta variants emerged in the United States. Each well held two million PBMCs cultured with roughly 10 ug/ml peptide pools in IMDM containing 5% human AB serum and 9 to 10 IU/ml IL-2. Half of the culture medium was replaced with fresh IL-2-containing medium on days 3 and 7. Once the cells had been in culture for approximately 10 days, the EasySep CD4+ T cell isolation kit was used to isolate CD4+ T cells by negative selection. PBMCs were separated from whole blood using Ficoll-Paque Plus gradient centrifugation and then either used fresh or cryopreserved at -140C. In general, triplicate wells were set up for every culture condition.

The sequence was obtained from a human donor with COVID-19. The sequencing input was cultured CD4+ T cells from blood.

The CDR3 here reads CSAREGGIHNEQFF. The bases are TGCAGTGCTAGGGAGGGGGGGATCCACAATGAGCAGTTCTTC. The chain uses TRBV20-1 and TRBJ2-1; the D segment could be TRBD2, given 7 matching bases. Relative to germline, V is 3 bases shorter and J is 5 bases shorter, with 14 bases between their ends. CDR1 is given as DFQATT and CDR2 as SNEGSKA, both from the germline V gene (reference sequence). The CDR3 numbers 14 residues from cysteine through phenylalanine. The CDR3 DNA has 42 bases and is translated from base 1.